This T cell receptor (beta chain) was captured in a study of CD8 T cells in ankylosing spondylitis. General study points: It was reported that disease-linked clones were significantly enriched in matched ankylosing spondylitis synovial fluid. As for the disease-linked clones, they showed a CD8+ phenotype and occurred at relatively low frequencies in peripheral blood.

Trimming took 4 bases from V and 4 from J; bases not matched to a gene: 4. The germline gives CDR1 SGDLS, CDR2 YYNGEE. This CDR3 has 15 residues. A quantitative 5'-RACE method, one with molecular barcodes, was used to make TCR beta libraries. MiXCR, run by TCRdb on the 5' RACE reads, gives a single entry per CDR3 protein. Of roughly 46,000 distinct CDR3 sequences listed, 4% are singletons. This clonotype was detected ten times or more. Its antigen is unidentified. The chain uses TRBV9 and TRBJ2-5; TRBD2 matches 13 bases. Sequenced sample: blood, either unsorted or a sorted T cell fraction (not recorded which). The receptor's source is a female donor with ankylosing spondylitis or in good health (not recorded which). In DNA, the CDR3 is TGTGCCAGCAGCCGACTAGCGGGGGGCAGAGAGACCCAGTACTTC. It yields the protein CASSRLAGGRETQYF. Full variable domain (rest looked up from reference TRBV9 and TRBJ2-5): DSGVTQTPKHLITATGQRVTLRCSPRSGDLSVYWYQQSLDQGLQFLIQYYNGEERAKGNILERFSAQQFPDLHSELNLSSLELGDSALYFCASSRLAGGRETQYFGPGTRLLVL.